This record covers a single T cell receptor beta chain. What it binds is not known. Germline V gene lookup returns CDR1 MDHEN and CDR2 SYDVKM. There are 14 residues in the CDR3. The V and J ends lost 6 bases and 5 bases respectively, with 14 bases between them. It was into CD45RA+ naive and CD45RA-negative memory subsets that the CD4+ cells were split. The authors distributed each subset's genomic DNA evenly over several immunoSEQ plates. Clones were sequenced by immunoSEQ multiplex PCR, and TCRdb holds only the in-frame ones, with some missing. The profile shows around 700,000 clones, about 80% of them singletons. This sample is part of a study of shared clonotypes between healthy human individuals. Broader study findings: The represented genetic and exposure-history diversity was limited by the small number of donors. Compared with memory subsets, naive subsets generally had larger estimated richness.

The sequenced sample was memory CD4+ T cells sorted from blood. Subset noted: CD45RA-negative fraction. The rearrangement joins TRBV28 to TRBJ1-5; TRBD1 might be the D (5 bases). This clonotype was obtained from a woman aged 25-40 years in good health. CDR3 DNA sequence: TGTGCCAGCAGCCAATTAGAGGGGTATCAGCCCCAGCATTTT. This codes for CASSQLEGYQPQHF.